These 27 T cell receptor beta chains share one sample of origin, sequenced in a study of shared clonotypes between healthy human individuals. Assay used: immunoSEQ multiplex PCR; TCRdb lists only in-frame clones, some missing. Seen here are around 650,000 clones, approximately 96% observed once, and the top ten hold approximately 0.1%. Selected positively for CCR7 and CD45RO-negative, naive CD8 cells excluded terminally differentiated effector memory CD45RA+ cells. Sequenced input: naive CD8+ T cells sorted from blood. The receptors derive from a woman aged 30 to 39 in good health.

The chain has TRBV21-1 and TRBJ2-7. TRBV21-1 is tagged as a pseudogene. The CDR3 consists of 14 residues. The CDR3 DNA sequence: TGTGCCAGCAGCCCTTGGCGGCGGACCTCCGAGCAGTACTTC. This gives the protein CASSPWRRTSEQYF.

The rearrangement joins TRBV2 to TRBJ1-1; 8 bases agree with TRBD1. Germline CDR1 reads SNHLY; CDR2 reads FYNNEI. V lost 6 bases to trimming and J lost 7 bases; unmatched junction nucleotides: 13. The CDR3 loop spans 15 amino acids. CDR3 protein: CASRSTGGRVGEAFF. The CDR3 nucleotides read TGTGCCAGCAGGTCCACAGGGGGTCGTGTTGGTGAAGCTTTCTTT.

The gene calls are TRBV27 and TRBJ2-1, with D perhaps TRBD1 (5 bases). CDR1 is MNHEY, CDR2 SMNVEV, per germline (reference sequence). This CDR3 contains 15 residues. Trimming cost V 4 bases and J 0 bases, with 10 bases left between them. The CDR3: CASSSETDSYNEQFF. DNA of the CDR3: TGTGCCAGCAGTTCGGAGACAGACTCCTACAATGAGCAGTTCTTC.

This chain connects TRBV11-2 to TRBJ2-1; weak D call: TRBD2 (5 bases). V was shortened by 3 bases and J by 5 bases, with 20 bases between the two germline ends. The CDR3 is made up of 17 amino acids. Germline V CDR1 and CDR2: SGHAT, FQNNGV. DNA for the CDR3: TGTGCCAGCAGCTTGCTCTCTGGGATCACGGGGAACAATGAGCAGTTCTTC. Protein product: CASSLLSGITGNNEQFF.

The genes are TRBV27 and TRBJ2-3; possibly TRBD2 for D (5 bases). The CDR3 length is 14 residues. V was cut by 6 bases and J by 0 bases, with 10 bases left in between. Per germline, CDR1 MNHEY and CDR2 SMNVEV (reference sequence). Here the CDR3 reads CASSSRGSTDTQYF. The DNA of the CDR3 is TGTGCCAGCAGCTCCCGGGGTAGCACAGATACGCAGTATTTT.

The rearrangement joins TRBV11-2 to TRBJ2-1; 8 bases are shared with TRBD2. Germline CDR1 SGHAT, CDR2 FQNNGV. Unmatched junction bases numbered 6, after V lost 0 bases and J lost 5 bases. This CDR3 comprises 16 residues. This CDR3 reads CASSLELAGENNEQFF. DNA of the CDR3: TGTGCCAGCAGCTTAGAGCTAGCGGGCGAAAACAATGAGCAGTTCTTC.

The genes are TRBV27 and TRBJ2-4; a possible D gene is TRBD2 (5 bases). The V gene lost 5 bases and the J gene lost 0 bases, with 8 bases spanning the gap. CDR1 is MNHEY, CDR2 SMNVEV, per germline (reference sequence). The CDR3 covers 14 residues. The CDR3 DNA is TGTGCCAGCAGTGCGGGCCTAGCCAAAAACATTCAGTACTTC. It is translated as CASSAGLAKNIQYF.

The chain is built from TRBV9 and TRBJ2-3; D is possibly TRBD1 (6 bases). There are 15 residues in the CDR3. V lost 3 bases, J lost 4 bases, and 15 bases lay in between. Germline loops: CDR1 SGDLS, CDR2 YYNGEE. CDR3 residues: CASSEGGVWPDTQYF. CDR3 DNA sequence: TGTGCCAGCAGCGAAGGGGGTGTTTGGCCAGATACGCAGTATTTT.

The J gene is TRBJ2-7, the V gene TRBV6-6; D possibly corresponds to TRBD1 (6 bases). Germline V gene data show CDR1 as MNHNY and CDR2 as SVGAGI (reference sequence). This CDR3 spans 11 amino acids. The V gene lost 10 bases and the J gene lost 3 bases, with 10 bases spanning the gap. The CDR3 bases are TGTGCCATTGGACAGCACTACGAGCAGTACTTC. This translates into CAIGQHYEQYF.

The chain couples TRBV4-1 to TRBJ2-7; 8 positions match TRBD1. With 4 bases clipped from V and 3 bases from J, the junction kept 2 bases outside the gene matches. Germline CDR1 MGHRA, CDR2 YSYEKL. CDR3 size: 13 residues. CDR3 residues: CASSPQGGYEQYF. CDR3 DNA: TGCGCCAGCAGCCCACAGGGGGGCTACGAGCAGTACTTC.

This chain uses TRBV28 with TRBJ2-7; TRBD2 might be the D (6 bases). Germline V gene sequence: CDR1 MDHEN, CDR2 SYDVKM. Deletions cut 10 bases from V and 1 base from J, with 20 bases between. This CDR3 comprises 15 residues. DNA of the CDR3: TGTGCCACTGAGAGGCGGGACTTGGGTTCCTACGAGCAGTACTTC. Residues: CATERRDLGSYEQYF. The full variable domain, its missing parts supplied by reference TRBV28 and TRBJ2-7, is DVKVTQSSRYLVKRTGEKVFLECVQDMDHENMFWYRQDPGLGLRLIYFSYDVKMKEKGDIPEGYSVSREKKERFSLILESASTNQTSMYLCATERRDLGSYEQYFGPGTRLTVT.

The gene calls are TRBV19 and TRBJ2-1; TRBD1 matches at 10 bases. This CDR3 spans 15 amino acids. V shed 8 bases and J 1 base; nucleotides not matched to a gene: 5. Germline V gene sequence: CDR1 LNHDA, CDR2 SQIVND (reference sequence). The CDR3 DNA follows: TGTGCCAGTCGCTCGGACAGGGGGTCCTACAATGAGCAGTTCTTC. This sequence encodes CASRSDRGSYNEQFF.

This sequence joins TRBV5-6 and TRBJ2-7; TRBD2 matches at 11 bases. The CDR3 runs 16 residues. CDR1 is SGHDT, CDR2 YYEEEE, per germline. V lost 3 bases and J lost 5; bases outside the gene matches: 10. CDR3 amino acids: CASSSGLAGPRDEQYF. Written as DNA, the CDR3 is TGTGCCAGCAGCTCAGGACTAGCGGGTCCGAGGGACGAGCAGTACTTC.

To note about this clone: Other DNA sequences in the same sample also yield this CDR3. V usage is TRBV27 and J usage is TRBJ2-1; unclear D gene. Germline values: CDR1 MNHEY, CDR2 SMNVEV (reference sequence). The CDR3 length is 12 residues. Trimming shortened V by 3 bases and J by 7 bases, and 7 bases separated the two germline ends. CDR3 in DNA: TGTGCCAGCAGTTTTCTCGGGAATGAGCAGTTCTTC. It specifies CASSFLGNEQFF.

The chain recombines TRBV28 with TRBJ2-3, with a tentative D call TRBD1 (5 bases). The germline V gene has CDR1 MDHEN and CDR2 SYDVKM. This CDR3 contains 14 residues. The V end lost 5 bases, the J end lost 2 bases, and 11 bases lay between the germline ends. The CDR3 sequence: CASSDLTDTDTQYF. The CDR3 nucleotides read TGTGCCAGCAGTGACTTGACAGACACAGATACGCAGTATTTT. The variable domain in full, with the rest retrieved from reference TRBV28 and TRBJ2-3, is DVKVTQSSRYLVKRTGEKVFLECVQDMDHENMFWYRQDPGLGLRLIYFSYDVKMKEKGDIPEGYSVSREKKERFSLILESASTNQTSMYLCASSDLTDTDTQYFGPGTRLTVL.

The chain carries TRBV7-2 and TRBJ2-1, with 11 nucleotides matching TRBD2. Looked up from germline, CDR1 is SGHTA and CDR2 is FQGNSA. J gave up 10 bases and V 4 bases, and 12 bases lay outside the gene matches. CDR3 length: 16 residues. The CDR3 DNA reads as TGTGCCAGCAGCTACCATCGACTAGCGGGATGGTCCGAGCAGTTCTTC. Protein sequence: CASSYHRLAGWSEQFF.

The chain carries TRBV7-8 and TRBJ2-1; 8 bases are a match to TRBD1. With V trimmed by 1 base and J by 5 bases, 4 bases remained unmatched. Germline-derived CDR1 and CDR2 are SGHVS and FQNEAQ. The CDR3 is 15 residues long. Here the CDR3 reads CASSLETGGHNEQFF. The DNA of the CDR3 is TGTGCCAGCAGCTTAGAAACAGGGGGTCACAATGAGCAGTTCTTC.

J is TRBJ1-1 and V is TRBV29-1, with D uncertain. Germline loops: CDR1 SQVTM, CDR2 ANQGSEA. The CDR3 totals 12 residues. Trimming stripped 5 bases from V and 1 base from J, with 8 bases between. The CDR3 sequence: CSVKGGNTEAFF. In nucleotides, the CDR3 is TGCAGCGTTAAGGGTGGGAACACTGAAGCTTTCTTT.

The rearrangement uses TRBV7-9 and TRBJ2-1; D gene ambiguous. CDR1 SEHNR and CDR2 FQNEAQ come from the germline V gene (reference sequence). The CDR3 is made up of 15 amino acids. The V gene lost 5 bases and the J gene lost 9 bases, with 20 bases spanning the gap. CDR3 loop: CASSGDPAPLVEQFF. The CDR3 nucleotides read TGTGCCAGCAGCGGAGACCCCGCTCCGTTAGTTGAGCAGTTCTTC.

On this clone: Other DNA variants within this sample encode the same CDR3. The chain uses TRBV9 and TRBJ2-2, with unresolved D. The germline V and J ends were trimmed by 2 bases and 6 bases, with 5 bases remaining between them. Looked up from germline, CDR1 is SGDLS and CDR2 is YYNGEE. The CDR3 runs 12 residues. The CDR3 region is CASSVGSGELFF. Written as DNA, the CDR3 is TGTGCCAGCAGCGTTGGGTCCGGGGAGCTGTTTTTT.

CDR3 loop: CASSRITLAGLGYEQYF. The CDR3 nucleotides read TGTGCCAGCAGCCGTATCACCCTAGCGGGACTCGGGTACGAGCAGTACTTC. V is TRBV12-1 and J is TRBJ2-7; the D call of TRBD2 is as the table states it, not checked on the DNA. TRBV12-1 is given as a pseudogene. The length of the CDR3 is 17 residues.

As to this clone: The same CDR3 is also encoded by other DNA sequences in this sample. DNA for the CDR3: TGTGCCAGCAGCCAAGAGGGCGGGAGCTCCTACAATGAGCAGTTCTTC. Amino acid sequence: CASSQEGGSSYNEQFF. This chain uses TRBV14 with TRBJ2-1; 7 nucleotides line up with TRBD2. V shed 0 bases, J shed 0 bases, and the junction held 2 bases outside the gene matches. The germline V gene encodes CDR1 SGHDN and CDR2 FVKESK. The CDR3 covers 16 residues.

J is TRBJ2-7 and V is TRBV4-2, with 8 bases fitting TRBD2. The germline V gene has CDR1 LGHNA and CDR2 YNFKEQ. Losses at the gene ends were 0 bases for V and 5 bases for J; bases not matched to a gene: 12. The CDR3 is 17 residues long. The CDR3 nucleotides read TGTGCCAGCAGCCAAGATTTTGGAGCGGGAGCCTACGACGAGCAGTACTTC. Protein: CASSQDFGAGAYDEQYF.

This chain uses TRBV6-1 with TRBJ2-5; the D gene could be TRBD1 or TRBD2 (5 bases each). CDR1 and CDR2 from the germline V gene are MNHNS and SASEGT. The V and J ends lost 2 bases and 10 bases respectively, with 17 bases between them. CDR3 length: 14 residues. CDR3 nucleotide sequence: TGTGCCAGCAGTGAAATCGTCGAGGGGATTGGCCAGTACTTC. Amino acid sequence: CASSEIVEGIGQYF.

The chain employs TRBV5-6 and TRBJ2-3; 7 positions match TRBD2. CDR1 SGHDT and CDR2 YYEEEE come from the germline V gene. CDR3 size: 18 residues. Trimming at V came to 4 bases and at J to 0 bases, leaving 14 bases not matched to a gene. The CDR3 region is CASSTAGVAGSSTDTQYF. The CDR3 nucleotides are TGTGCCAGCAGCACGGCGGGGGTGGCAGGTTCTAGCACAGATACGCAGTATTTT.

This clone was detected only once. The chain combines TRBV13 with TRBJ2-4; D is tentatively TRBD1 or TRBD2 (6 bases each). This CDR3 comprises 18 residues. V was shortened by 1 base and J by 3 bases, with 19 bases between the two germline ends. CDR1 and CDR2 (germline): PRHDT, FYEKMQ (reference sequence). This chain's CDR3 is CASSLVRQEGDNKNIQYF. CDR3 DNA: TGTGCCAGCAGCTTAGTACGACAGGAGGGGGATAACAAAAACATTCAGTACTTC.

The chain joins TRBV4-2 to TRBJ2-1; possibly TRBD2 for D (6 bases). From germline, CDR1 is LGHNA and CDR2 YNFKEQ. The CDR3 covers 16 residues. The V gene lost 2 bases and the J gene lost 3 bases, with 14 bases spanning the gap. CDR3 nucleotides: TGTGCCAGCAGCCAATTTCGGGAGTCCCACTACAATGAGCAGTTCTTC. Amino acids: CASSQFRESHYNEQFF.